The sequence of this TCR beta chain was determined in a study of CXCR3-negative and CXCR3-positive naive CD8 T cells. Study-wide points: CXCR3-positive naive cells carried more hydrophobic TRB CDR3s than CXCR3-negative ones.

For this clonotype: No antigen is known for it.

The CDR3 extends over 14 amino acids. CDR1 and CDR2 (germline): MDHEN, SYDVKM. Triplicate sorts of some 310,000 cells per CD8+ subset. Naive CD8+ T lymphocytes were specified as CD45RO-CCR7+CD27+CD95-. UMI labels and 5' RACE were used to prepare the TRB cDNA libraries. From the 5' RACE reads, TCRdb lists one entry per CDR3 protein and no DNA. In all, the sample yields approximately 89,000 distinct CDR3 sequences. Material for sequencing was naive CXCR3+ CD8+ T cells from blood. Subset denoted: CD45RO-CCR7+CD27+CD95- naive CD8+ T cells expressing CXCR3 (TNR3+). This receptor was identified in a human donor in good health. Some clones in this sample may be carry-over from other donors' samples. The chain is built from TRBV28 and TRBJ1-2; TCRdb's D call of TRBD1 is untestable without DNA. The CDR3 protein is CASSRTAYLYGYTF.